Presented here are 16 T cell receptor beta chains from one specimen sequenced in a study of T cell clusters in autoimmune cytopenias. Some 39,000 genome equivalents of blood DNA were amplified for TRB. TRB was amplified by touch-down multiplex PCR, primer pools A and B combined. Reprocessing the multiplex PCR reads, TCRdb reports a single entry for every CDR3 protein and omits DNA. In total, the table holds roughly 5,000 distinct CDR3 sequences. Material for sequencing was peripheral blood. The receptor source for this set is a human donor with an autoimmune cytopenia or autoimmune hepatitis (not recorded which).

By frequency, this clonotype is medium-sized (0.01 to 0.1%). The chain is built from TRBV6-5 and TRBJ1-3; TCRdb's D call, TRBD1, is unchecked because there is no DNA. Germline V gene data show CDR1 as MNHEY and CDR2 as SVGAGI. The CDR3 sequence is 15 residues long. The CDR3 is CASSSLQGAWNTIYF.

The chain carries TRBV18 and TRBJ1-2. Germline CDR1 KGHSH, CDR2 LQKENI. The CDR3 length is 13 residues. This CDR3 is CASSHGANYGYTF.

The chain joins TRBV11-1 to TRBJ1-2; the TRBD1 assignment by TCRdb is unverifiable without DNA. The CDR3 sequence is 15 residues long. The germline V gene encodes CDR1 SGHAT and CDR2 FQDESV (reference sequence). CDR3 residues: CASSWEQGARSGYTF.

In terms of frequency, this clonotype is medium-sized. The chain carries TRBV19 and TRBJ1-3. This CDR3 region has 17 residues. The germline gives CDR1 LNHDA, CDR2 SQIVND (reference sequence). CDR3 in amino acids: CASSIGTALSSGNTIYF. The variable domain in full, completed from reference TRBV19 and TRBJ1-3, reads DGGITQSPKYLFRKEGQNVTLSCEQNLNHDAMYWYRQDPGQGLRLIYYSQIVNDFQKGDIAEGYSVSREKKESFPLTVTSAQKNPTAFYLCASSIGTALSSGNTIYFGEGSWLTVV.

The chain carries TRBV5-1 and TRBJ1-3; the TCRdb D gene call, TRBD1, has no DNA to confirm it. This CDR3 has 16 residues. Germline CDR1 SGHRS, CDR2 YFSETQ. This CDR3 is CASRDRDRGSGNTIYF.

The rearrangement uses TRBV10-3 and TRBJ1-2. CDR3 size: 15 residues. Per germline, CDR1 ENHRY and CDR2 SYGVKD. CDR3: CAISESGKNNYGYTF.

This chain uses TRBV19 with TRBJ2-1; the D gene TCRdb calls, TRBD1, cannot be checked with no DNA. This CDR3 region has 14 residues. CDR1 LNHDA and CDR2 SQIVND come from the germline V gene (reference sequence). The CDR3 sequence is CASKRGGGFNEQFF.

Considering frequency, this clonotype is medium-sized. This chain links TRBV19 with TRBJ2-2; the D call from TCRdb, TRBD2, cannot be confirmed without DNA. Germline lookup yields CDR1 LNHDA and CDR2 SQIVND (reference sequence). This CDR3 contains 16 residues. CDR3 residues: CASNLPGLANTGELFF.

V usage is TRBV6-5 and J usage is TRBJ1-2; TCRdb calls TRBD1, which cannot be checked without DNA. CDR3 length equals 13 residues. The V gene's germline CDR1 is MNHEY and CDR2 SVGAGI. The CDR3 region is CASSLTGFYGYTF.

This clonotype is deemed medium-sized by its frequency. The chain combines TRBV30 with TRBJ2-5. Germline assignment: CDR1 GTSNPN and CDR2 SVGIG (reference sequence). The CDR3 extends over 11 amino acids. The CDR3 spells CAWSVVQTQYF.

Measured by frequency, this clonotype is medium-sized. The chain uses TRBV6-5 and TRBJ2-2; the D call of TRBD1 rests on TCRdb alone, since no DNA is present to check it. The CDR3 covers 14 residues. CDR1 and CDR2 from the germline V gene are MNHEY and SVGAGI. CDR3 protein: CASSYREGPGELFF.

CDR3 sequence: CSARGAFSGRGPNEQFF. This chain links TRBV20-1 with TRBJ2-1; TCRdb returns TRBD2, unconfirmable since there is no DNA. Germline V lookup: CDR1 DFQATT, CDR2 SNEGSKA (reference sequence). This CDR3 spans 17 amino acids.

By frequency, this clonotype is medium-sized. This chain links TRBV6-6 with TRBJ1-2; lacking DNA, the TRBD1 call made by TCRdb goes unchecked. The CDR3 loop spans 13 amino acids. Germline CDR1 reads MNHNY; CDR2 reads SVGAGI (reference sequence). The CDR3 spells CASNLTPYYGYTF.

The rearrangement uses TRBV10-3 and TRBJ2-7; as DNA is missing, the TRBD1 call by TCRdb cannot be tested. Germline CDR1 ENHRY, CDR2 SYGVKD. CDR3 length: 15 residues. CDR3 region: CAIRSPGQGLDEQYF.

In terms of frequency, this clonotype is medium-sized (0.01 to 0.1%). This chain's CDR3 is CASSPRGRKGHEQYF. J is TRBJ2-7 and V is TRBV27; TCRdb outputs TRBD1, but without DNA this stays unchecked. CDR1 and CDR2 (germline): MNHEY, SMNVEV (reference sequence). The CDR3 has 15 amino acids.

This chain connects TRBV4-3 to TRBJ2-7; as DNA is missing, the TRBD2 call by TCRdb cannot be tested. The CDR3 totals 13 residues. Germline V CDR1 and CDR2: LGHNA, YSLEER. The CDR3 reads CASSQDLLVNRYF.